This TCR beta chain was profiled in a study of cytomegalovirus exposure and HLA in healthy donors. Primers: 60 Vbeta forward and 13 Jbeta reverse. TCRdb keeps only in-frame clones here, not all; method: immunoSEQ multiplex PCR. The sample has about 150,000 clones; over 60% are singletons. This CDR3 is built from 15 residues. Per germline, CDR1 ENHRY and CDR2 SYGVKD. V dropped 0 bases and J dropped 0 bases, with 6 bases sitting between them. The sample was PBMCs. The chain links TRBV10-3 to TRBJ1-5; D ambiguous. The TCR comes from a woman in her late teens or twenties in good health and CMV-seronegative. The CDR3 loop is CAISESRNSNQPQHF. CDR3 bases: TGTGCCATCAGTGAGTCGCGGAATAGCAATCAGCCCCAGCATTTT.